This T cell receptor (beta chain) stems from a study of identical twins. General study points: Cord blood beta clonotypes that were abundant carried fewer insertions, and memory repertoires showed no such trend.

The CDR3 runs to 13 residues. Trimming took off 6 bases at V and 3 bases at J, with 11 bases between the two ends. In TCRdb, the 5' RACE reads were re-called with MiXCR into one record per CDR3 protein. The table has approximately 630,000 distinct CDR3 sequences, about 7% seen once. This clonotype has a count of ten or more. Antigen unknown. This sample also belongs to another study, concerning yellow fever vaccine responses in identical twins.

Sequences were obtained from PBMCs. The chain links TRBV12-3 or TRBV12-4 to TRBJ2-5; D could derive from TRBD1 or TRBD2 (5 bases each). This clonotype was obtained from a young woman in good health. CDR3 sequence (DNA): TGTGCCAGCAGATCCGGGACCAAAGAGACCCAGTACTTC. This gives the protein CASRSGTKETQYF.